The 30 T cell receptor beta chains reported below all come from one sample, sequenced in a study of cytomegalovirus exposure and HLA in healthy donors. The study ran its PCR with 60 Vbeta and 13 Jbeta primers. Measured with immunoSEQ multiplex PCR; TCRdb has only the in-frame clones, and not every one. The sample lists 74,000 or so clones, around 79% occurring once. The sequenced sample consisted of PBMCs. The receptors come from a male donor in good health and CMV-seropositive.

This chain connects TRBV9 to TRBJ2-7; possible D gene TRBD2, 6 bases. In germline, CDR1 is SGDLS, CDR2 YYNGEE. The CDR3 loop spans 15 amino acids. Trimming shortened V by 0 bases and J by 2 bases, and 12 bases separated the two germline ends. CDR3 residues: CASSVAVDYPYEQYF. The CDR3 DNA reads TGTGCCAGCAGCGTAGCTGTGGACTACCCCTACGAGCAGTACTTC.

This chain links TRBV5-1 with TRBJ2-4; TRBD2 matches at 7 bases. CDR1 and CDR2 from the germline V gene are SGHRS and YFSETQ. V lost 0 bases and J lost 1; bases outside the gene matches: 4. The CDR3 has 16 residues. The DNA for the CDR3 is TGCGCCAGCAGCTTGGGGGAGGGCCCGGCCAAAAACATTCAGTACTTC. Translated, it gives CASSLGEGPAKNIQYF. The full variable domain, rest sourced from reference TRBV5-1 and TRBJ2-4, is KAGVTQTPRYLIKTRGQQVTLSCSPISGHRSVSWYQQTPGQGLQFLFEYFSETQRNKGNFPGRFSGRQFSNSRSEMNVSTLELGDSALYLCASSLGEGPAKNIQYFGAGTRLSVL.

The gene calls are TRBV7-9 and TRBJ1-5; 9 bases map to TRBD1. Germline assignment: CDR1 SEHNR and CDR2 FQNEAQ (reference sequence). The CDR3 runs 18 residues. The junction had 10 bases not matched to a gene; V was cut back by 2 bases and J by 2 bases. CDR3 region: CASSLSTGGKKGNQPQHF. In DNA, the CDR3 is TGTGCCAGCAGCTTATCCACAGGGGGCAAAAAAGGCAATCAGCCCCAGCATTTT.

The V gene is TRBV5-1, the J gene TRBJ1-2; 11 nucleotides align to TRBD1. Germline CDR1 and CDR2: SGHRS and YFSETQ. V lost 0 bases and J lost 7; bases outside the gene matches: 2. This CDR3 is built from 14 residues. The CDR3: CASSLAGTGGGYTF. CDR3 nucleotide sequence: TGCGCCAGCAGCTTGGCCGGGACAGGGGGTGGCTACACCTTC.

In regard to this clone: Additional DNA sequences in this sample encode the identical CDR3. Here the CDR3 DNA reads TGTGCCAGCAGCAGACAGGGGACCTACGAGCAGTACTTC. It translates to CASSRQGTYEQYF. V is TRBV7-2 and J is TRBJ2-7; 8 bases are a match to TRBD1. Losses at the gene ends were 5 bases for V and 2 bases for J; bases not matched to a gene: 2. Germline V CDR1 and CDR2: SGHTA, FQGNSA. The CDR3 covers 13 residues.

This chain joins TRBV4-1 and TRBJ2-3, with 8 nucleotides matching TRBD2. Germline CDR1 is MGHRA and CDR2 is YSYEKL. This CDR3 is 17 amino acids long. V lost 0 bases and J lost 3; bases outside the gene matches: 8. Here the CDR3 reads CASSQDQAGVTTDTQYF. The CDR3 DNA is TGCGCCAGCAGCCAAGATCAAGCGGGGGTGACTACAGATACGCAGTATTTT.

The V gene is TRBV29-1, the J gene TRBJ2-1; a weak D match, TRBD1 (6 bases). The CDR3 length is 13 residues. V was cut by 7 bases and J by 7 bases, with 17 bases left in between. The germline V gene encodes CDR1 SQVTM and CDR2 ANQGSEA. For the CDR3, the DNA is TGCAGCGCGCAGGGCAGGGGTAAGAATGAGCAGTTCTTC. Its protein product is CSAQGRGKNEQFF.

V gene TRBV4-1 combines with J gene TRBJ1-3, with a weak D call TRBD1 (5 bases). CDR3 length equals 15 residues. With 1 base removed from V and 0 bases from J, the gap between germline ends came to 7 bases. Germline CDR1 is MGHRA and CDR2 is YSYEKL. Written as DNA, the CDR3 is TGCGCCAGCAGCCAAGGGAGGGGCTCTGGAAACACCATATATTTT. It encodes CASSQGRGSGNTIYF.

This clone has a handful of counts. CDR3 residues: CASRPPGAQGADTQYF. The DNA of the CDR3 is TGTGCCAGCAGGCCCCCGGGCGCACAGGGGGCAGATACGCAGTATTTT. J is TRBJ2-3 and V is TRBV11-1, with 8 bases aligning to TRBD1. The CDR3 is 16 amino acids. V shed 6 bases and J 4 bases; nucleotides not matched to a gene: 12. Germline V gene data show CDR1 as SGHAT and CDR2 as FQDESV (reference sequence).

The J gene is TRBJ2-7, the V gene TRBV7-3; 7 bases map to TRBD2. The J segment lost 2 bases and the V segment lost 5 bases, leaving 9 bases of the junction unmatched. Germline CDR1 and CDR2: SGHTA and FQGTGA. The CDR3 has 15 residues. Here the CDR3 DNA reads TGTGCCAGCAGCCACGGGGGGACGGGGACCTACGAGCAGTACTTC. This translates into CASSHGGTGTYEQYF.

Only one count was recorded for this clone. V and J are TRBV5-6 and TRBJ1-1; D might be TRBD1 (5 bases). Deletions cut 5 bases from V and 11 bases from J, with 16 bases between. Germline loops: CDR1 SGHDT, CDR2 YYEEEE. The CDR3 has 12 amino acids. CDR3 sequence: CASSKRGGDAFF. The CDR3 DNA is TGTGCCAGCAGTAAGAGGGGCGGGGATGCTTTCTTT.

The table lists this clone with a count of one. CDR3 DNA sequence: TGTGCCAGCAGCTTAAGCGGGGGAGAGCGCAATGAGCAGTTCTTC. As protein: CASSLSGGERNEQFF. The chain uses TRBV7-2 and TRBJ2-1; 8 nucleotides line up with TRBD2. Germline V gives CDR1 SGHTA, CDR2 FQGNSA. V trimming: 2 bases; J trimming: 6 bases; junction bases outside the gene matches: 6. CDR3 size: 15 residues. Using reference TRBV7-2 and TRBJ2-1 for the parts outside the CDR3, the full variable domain is GAGVSQSPSNKVTEKGKDVELRCDPISGHTALYWYRQSLGQGLEFLIYFQGNSAPDKSGLPSDRFSAERTGGSVSTLTIQRTQQEDSAVYLCASSLSGGERNEQFFGPGTRLTVL.

The V gene is TRBV9, the J gene TRBJ2-5; 7 bases line up with TRBD2. Per germline, CDR1 SGDLS and CDR2 YYNGEE. The CDR3 sequence is 15 residues long. V was clipped by 4 bases and J by 1 base; unmatched bases: 7. For the CDR3, the DNA is TGTGCCAGCAGCCCCGGGACTACCTTCCAAGAGACCCAGTACTTC. It specifies CASSPGTTFQETQYF. The entire variable domain, with the rest obtained from reference TRBV9 and TRBJ2-5, is as follows: DSGVTQTPKHLITATGQRVTLRCSPRSGDLSVYWYQQSLDQGLQFLIQYYNGEERAKGNILERFSAQQFPDLHSELNLSSLELGDSALYFCASSPGTTFQETQYFGPGTRLLVL.

Only a few counts were recorded for this clone. The V gene is TRBV4-1, the J gene TRBJ1-5; the match to TRBD1 covers 7 bases. Germline CDR1 MGHRA, CDR2 YSYEKL. There are 12 residues in the CDR3. The trim removed 0 bases at V and 16 bases at J, leaving 6 bases unmatched. The CDR3 coding sequence is TGCGCCAGCAGCCAAGAATCGGGACAGACCCATTTT. The encoded protein is CASSQESGQTHF.

The CDR3 reads CASISSSYNSPLHF. The CDR3, as DNA: TGTGCCAGCATCTCGAGCTCCTATAATTCACCCCTCCACTTT. V gene TRBV6-1 combines with J gene TRBJ1-6; no reliable D call. Germline lookup yields CDR1 MNHNS and CDR2 SASEGT. The CDR3 runs to 14 residues. With 7 bases removed from V and 0 bases from J, the gap between germline ends came to 7 bases.

V usage is TRBV6-1 and J usage is TRBJ2-3; TRBD2 matches 12 bases. V lost 4 bases, J lost 6 bases, and 8 bases stayed unmatched. CDR1 MNHNS and CDR2 SASEGT come from the germline V gene. There are 16 residues in the CDR3. In nucleotides, the CDR3 is TGTGCCAGCAGTGTACTAGCGGGAGGATCGAGTGATACGCAGTATTTT. Translated, it gives CASSVLAGGSSDTQYF.

CDR3 nucleotide sequence: TGTGCCAGCAAGAGGGCGGGACTAGCGGGAAGGTACGAGCAGTACTTC. As protein: CASKRAGLAGRYEQYF. The V gene is TRBV2, the J gene TRBJ2-5; 13 positions match TRBD2. The J call may be in error: the DNA end matches TRBJ2-7 better. This CDR3 is built from 16 residues. Germline V gene sequence: CDR1 SNHLY, CDR2 FYNNEI.

This clone was recorded once. The CDR3 loop is CASSPVDRPYGYTF. The CDR3 region has the DNA TGTGCCAGCAGCCCAGTAGACAGACCCTATGGCTACACCTTC. This sequence joins TRBV7-6 and TRBJ1-2, with D perhaps matching TRBD1 (5 bases). V was trimmed by 5 bases and J by 4 bases, leaving 14 bases between them. Germline CDR1 and CDR2: SGHVS and FNYEAQ. The CDR3 has 14 residues.

V is TRBV18 and J is TRBJ1-1, with D maybe TRBD1 (5 bases). Germline V CDR1 and CDR2: KGHSH, LQKENI. The V end lost 1 base, the J end lost 5 bases, and 11 bases lay between the germline ends. CDR3 length equals 14 residues. Here the CDR3 reads CASSPRQGSTEAFF. The CDR3 DNA follows: TGTGCCAGCTCACCACGCCAGGGAAGTACTGAAGCTTTCTTT.

The table lists this clone with a count of one. The V call is TRBV7-9, the J call TRBJ1-2, with TRBD1 as a possible D gene (5 bases). The CDR3 extends over 14 amino acids. The V gene lost 5 bases and the J gene lost 11 bases, with 21 bases spanning the gap. Germline V gives CDR1 SEHNR, CDR2 FQNEAQ (reference sequence). The CDR3 protein is CASSPTPLVGGYTF. The CDR3 DNA follows: TGTGCCAGCAGCCCGACCCCTTTAGTCGGGGGATACACCTTC.

The rearrangement joins TRBV19 to TRBJ2-3; maybe TRBD1 (6 bases). Germline V gives CDR1 LNHDA, CDR2 SQIVND (reference sequence). The CDR3 is 14 amino acids. Trimming removed 9 bases from V and 4 bases from J, with 17 bases in between. The CDR3 DNA is TGTGCCAGCGCTTTGCAGGGGCAGGCAGATACGCAGTATTTT. Translated: CASALQGQADTQYF.

The chain employs TRBV11-2 and TRBJ1-2; D is unresolved. Looked up from germline, CDR1 is SGHAT and CDR2 is FQNNGV. This CDR3 has 12 residues. The V and J ends lost 2 bases and 4 bases respectively, with 5 bases between them. The CDR3 coding sequence is TGTGCCAGCAGCTTAAACTTCTATGGCTACACCTTC. It translates to CASSLNFYGYTF.

The chain combines TRBV4-1 with TRBJ2-7, with a possible D match to TRBD2 (6 bases). The V end lost 3 bases, the J end lost 6 bases, and 18 bases lay between the germline ends. The CDR3 consists of 15 residues. Looked up from germline, CDR1 is MGHRA and CDR2 is YSYEKL. This CDR3 is CASSHHSGANPEQYF. The CDR3 region has the DNA TGCGCCAGCAGCCATCACTCGGGAGCGAACCCCGAGCAGTACTTC.

The chain carries TRBV5-6 and TRBJ2-5; TRBD1 matches 9 bases. This CDR3 comprises 15 residues. Germline V gives CDR1 SGHDT, CDR2 YYEEEE. The V segment lost 0 bases and the J segment 11 bases; nucleotides outside the gene matches: 11. The CDR3 spells CASSLARDRVGEQYF. The CDR3 nucleotides read TGTGCCAGCAGCTTGGCCCGGGACAGGGTCGGGGAGCAGTACTTC.

The chain uses TRBV10-3 and TRBJ2-3, with D possibly matching TRBD1 (6 bases). The CDR3 is 12 residues long. The germline gives CDR1 ENHRY, CDR2 SYGVKD. V was cut by 6 bases and J by 5 bases, with 9 bases left in between. The CDR3 loop reads CAISIQGDTQYF. The CDR3 DNA reads as TGTGCCATCAGCATACAGGGAGATACGCAGTATTTT.

The chain uses TRBV18 and TRBJ2-2; perhaps TRBD1 as D (6 bases). CDR1 KGHSH and CDR2 LQKENI come from the germline V gene. The CDR3 spans 17 residues. Trimming stripped 3 bases from V and 1 base from J, with 15 bases between. Written as DNA, the CDR3 is TGTGCCAGCTCACCGAGGGGGATGGCTCGGAACACCGGGGAGCTGTTTTTT. Translation gives CASSPRGMARNTGELFF. Supplemented by reference TRBV18 and TRBJ2-2, the full variable domain reads NAGVMQNPRHLVRRRGQEARLRCSPMKGHSHVYWYRQLPEEGLKFMVYLQKENIIDESGMPKERFSAEFPKEGPSILRIQQVVRGDSAAYFCASSPRGMARNTGELFFGEGSRLTVL.

This sequence joins TRBV6-5 and TRBJ2-2, with 10 positions matching TRBD1. The CDR3 consists of 15 residues. Trimming removed 6 bases from V and 4 bases from J; junction bases left unmatched: 5. Germline values: CDR1 MNHEY, CDR2 SVGAGI. CDR3 region: CASRKGQGSTGELFF. The CDR3 nucleotides read TGTGCCAGCAGAAAGGGACAGGGGAGCACCGGGGAGCTGTTTTTT.

CDR3 residues: CATTQTSGHTNTGELFF. The CDR3, as DNA: TGTGCCACCACGCAGACTTCGGGACACACCAACACCGGGGAGCTGTTTTTT. The rearrangement links TRBV7-7 to TRBJ2-2; tentatively, D is TRBD1 (6 bases). This CDR3 is built from 17 residues. Looked up from germline, CDR1 is SSHAT and CDR2 is FNYEAQ (reference sequence). Trimming cost V 10 bases and J 2 bases, with 23 bases left between them.

This clone was seen once. The chain recombines TRBV27 with TRBJ2-5, with 8 positions matching TRBD2. TRBJ2-7 explains the end of the DNA better; the J call may be wrong. The germline V gene has CDR1 MNHEY and CDR2 SMNVEV (reference sequence). This CDR3 has 15 residues. The DNA for the CDR3 is TGTGCCAGCAGACCATTACTAGCGGCCTCCTACGAGCAGTACTTC. Translating it yields CASRPLLAASYEQYF.

V is TRBV2 and J is TRBJ1-3; possible D gene TRBD1, 6 bases. Germline CDR1 reads SNHLY; CDR2 reads FYNNEI. The CDR3 runs 12 residues. Trimming pared 8 bases from V and 4 bases from J, leaving 9 bases between. The CDR3 region is CASVGQGNTIYF. The CDR3 DNA follows: TGTGCCAGCGTCGGACAGGGAAACACCATATATTTT.